The 7 T cell receptor beta chains listed next were all sequenced from one sample in a study of T cell changes during pregnancy in multiple sclerosis. Here immunoSEQ multiplex PCR was the method, and the copy in TCRdb shows in-frame clones only, minus some. The data contain tens of thousands of clones, around 91% of them singletons. This specimen was CD8+ T cells from peripheral blood mononuclear cells, taken in the third trimester of pregnancy. The receptor source for this set is a female donor with multiple sclerosis, enrolled in a pregnancy study.

V is TRBV27 and J is TRBJ1-1; a possible D gene is TRBD1 (6 bases). CDR3 size: 14 residues. V was pared by 4 bases and J by 0 bases, with 9 bases between. Germline V gene lookup returns CDR1 MNHEY and CDR2 SMNVEV (reference sequence). CDR3 sequence (DNA): TGTGCCAGCAGTTCTCAGGGGCTGAACACTGAAGCTTTCTTT. Translated, it gives CASSSQGLNTEAFF.

This rearrangement joins TRBV7-3 to TRBJ2-5; 9 bases align to TRBD1. This CDR3 region has 16 residues. J gave up 1 base and V 5 bases, and 8 bases lay outside the gene matches. Per the germline V gene, CDR1 is SGHTA and CDR2 is FQGTGA. The CDR3 spells CASSQDPTGGQETQYF. CDR3 in DNA: TGTGCCAGCAGCCAGGACCCGACAGGGGGCCAAGAGACCCAGTACTTC.

CDR3 DNA sequence: TGTGCTAGTGGTTTCATCCTAGCGCACAACCGCGGTCATGAGCAGTTCTTC. Protein sequence: CASGFILAHNRGHEQFF. The chain joins TRBV12-5 to TRBJ2-1; TRBD2 might be the D (6 bases). This CDR3 contains 17 residues. The germline CDR1 and CDR2 sequences are LGHNT and FRNRAP. V was clipped by 3 bases and J by 8 bases, with 23 bases between them.

The chain has TRBV7-2 and TRBJ1-5, with TRBD1 as a possible D gene (6 bases). Germline V CDR1 and CDR2: SGHTA, FQGNSA. V was cut by 5 bases and J by 1 base, with 9 bases left in between. The CDR3 loop spans 14 amino acids. CDR3 sequence reads: CASSRQGSNQPQHF. CDR3 in DNA: TGTGCCAGCAGCCGTCAGGGGAGCAATCAGCCCCAGCATTTT.

The V call is TRBV19, the J call TRBJ1-2; weak D call: TRBD1 (6 bases). This CDR3 has 12 amino acids. V was clipped by 9 bases and J by 6 bases, with 14 bases between them. From germline, CDR1 is LNHDA and CDR2 SQIVND (reference sequence). The CDR3 loop reads CASRYPGDGYTF. The CDR3 coding sequence is TGTGCCAGCCGCTATCCAGGGGATGGCTACACCTTC.

V is TRBV7-9 and J is TRBJ2-2, with D perhaps TRBD1 (6 bases). Trimming stripped 7 bases from V and 7 bases from J, with 13 bases between. Germline-derived CDR1 and CDR2 are SEHNR and FQNEAQ (reference sequence). This CDR3 has 13 amino acids. CDR3 sequence: CASTPGENGELFF. DNA for the CDR3: TGTGCCAGCACCCCAGGGGAAAACGGGGAGCTGTTTTTT.

This rearrangement joins TRBV5-1 to TRBJ2-7; D is possibly TRBD1 (6 bases). This CDR3 has 15 residues. Germline V gene lookup returns CDR1 SGHRS and CDR2 YFSETQ. Trimming pared 0 bases from V and 3 bases from J, leaving 13 bases between. This CDR3 reads CASSLEDNRDYEQYF. The DNA for the CDR3 is TGCGCCAGCAGCTTGGAGGACAACAGGGACTACGAGCAGTACTTC.